This entry lists 18 T cell receptor beta chains sequenced from one sample in a study of beta chain features in type 1 diabetes (dated by TCRdb to 2016 to 2019). Library prep was done by the immunoSEQ multiplex PCR assay. The High Capacity cDNA Reverse Transcription Kit was used to reverse transcribe all of the isolated RNA, meaning that expressed TCRB transcripts were what got sequenced. The source is immuneACCESS, and TCRdb retained only in-frame sequences with V and J called. Part of the clones is not carried over; for the studies checked, unresolved V genes explain less than half of this, and the remainder is unexplained. The sample records about 350,000 clones, roughly 21% of which are singletons. Jointly, the top ten make up about 0.044% of the sample. Sequencing input: naive CD4+ T cells from blood. Reading the label with the study, this specimen's cell subset or site is: true naive CD4+ T cells. These TCRs come from a woman in her late teens or twenties in good health.

This clone was found a few times. The rearrangement links TRBV16 to TRBJ1-2; 8 bases match TRBD1. V was pared by 4 bases and J by 0 bases, with 4 bases of the junction left unmatched. In germline, CDR1 is KGHSY, CDR2 FQNENV. There are 15 residues in the CDR3. CDR3 coding DNA: TGTGCCAGCAGCCTTGGGACAGGTACTAACTATGGCTACACCTTC. Residues: CASSLGTGTNYGYTF.

This clone was detected only a few times. The V and J genes are TRBV2 and TRBJ2-1; maybe TRBD1 (6 bases). V shed 6 bases and J shed 10 bases, with 16 bases lying between them. Germline V gene data show CDR1 as SNHLY and CDR2 as FYNNEI. This CDR3 region has 13 residues. CDR3 in DNA: TGTGCCAGCAGGAAAGGGGGACAAGGGGAGCAGTTCTTC. It yields the protein CASRKGGQGEQFF.

The chain recombines TRBV6-5 with TRBJ1-6; D perhaps matches TRBD1 (6 bases). The CDR3 is made up of 15 amino acids. The germline V and J ends were trimmed by 5 bases and 8 bases, with 16 bases remaining between them. The germline CDR1 and CDR2 sequences are MNHEY and SVGAGI. The CDR3 sequence: CASSKHREGDSPLHF. The CDR3 DNA is TGTGCCAGCAGTAAACACAGGGAGGGGGATTCACCCCTCCACTTT.

This sequence joins TRBV5-5 and TRBJ1-1, with D possibly matching TRBD1 (5 bases). V lost 1 base to trimming and J lost 8 bases, with 12 bases between them. The CDR3 totals 13 residues. Germline V gene data show CDR1 as SGHKS and CDR2 as YYEKEE (reference sequence). In DNA form, the CDR3 reads TGTGCCAGCAGCTTGTTGGGGCTGACAGAAGCTTTCTTT. Translating it yields CASSLLGLTEAFF.

This clone came up a few times. The genes are TRBV30 and TRBJ2-3, with D maybe TRBD1 (6 bases). CDR3 length equals 10 residues. From germline, CDR1 is GTSNPN and CDR2 SVGIG (reference sequence). V lost 7 bases and J lost 5, with 7 bases in between. CDR3 loop: CAFRGDTQYF. DNA for the CDR3: TGTGCCTTCAGGGGAGATACGCAGTATTTT.

CDR3 sequence reads: CSARGGGGETQYF. The CDR3 bases are TGCAGCGCTAGAGGGGGCGGCGGGGAGACCCAGTACTTC. The chain employs TRBV29-1 and TRBJ2-5; 7 bases are shared with TRBD1. The CDR3 runs to 13 residues. The germline V gene has CDR1 SQVTM and CDR2 ANQGSEA. The V gene end was trimmed by 7 bases and the J gene end by 5 bases; junction bases not matched to a gene: 10.

This clone was seen a few times. This chain connects TRBV28 to TRBJ1-5; D is uncertain. The V end was cut by 5 bases, the J end by 4 bases, with 9 bases between. This CDR3 region has 13 residues. CDR1 MDHEN and CDR2 SYDVKM come from the germline V gene. The CDR3 nucleotides read TGTGCCAGCAGTGTTAACAGTAATCAGCCCCAGCATTTT. Residues: CASSVNSNQPQHF.

This clone was detected a few times. V gene TRBV18 combines with J gene TRBJ1-6, with a weak D call TRBD1 (6 bases). Germline CDR1 and CDR2: KGHSH and LQKENI. The CDR3 contains 14 residues. The V end lost 3 bases, the J end lost 6 bases, and 9 bases lay between the germline ends. Here the CDR3 DNA reads TGTGCCAGCTCACCTACAGGGACTAATTCACCCCTCCACTTT. It encodes CASSPTGTNSPLHF. Filled out from reference TRBV18 and TRBJ1-6, the complete variable domain reads NAGVMQNPRHLVRRRGQEARLRCSPMKGHSHVYWYRQLPEEGLKFMVYLQKENIIDESGMPKERFSAEFPKEGPSILRIQQVVRGDSAAYFCASSPTGTNSPLHFGNGTRLTVT.

This chain uses TRBV25-1 with TRBJ2-7; TRBD1 might be the D (6 bases). This CDR3 spans 15 amino acids. The germline V and J ends were trimmed by 3 bases and 4 bases, with 16 bases remaining between them. Per germline, CDR1 MGHDK and CDR2 SYGVNS. CDR3 in amino acids: CASSDPRGSGYEQYF. CDR3 coding DNA: TGTGCCAGCAGTGACCCCAGGGGTTCAGGATACGAGCAGTACTTC.

Comment on this clone: This sample also contains other DNA sequences that code for the same CDR3. The chain combines TRBV18 with TRBJ1-1; the D gene is possibly TRBD1 (5 bases). Trimming removed 3 bases from V and 0 bases from J, with 8 bases in between. The CDR3 contains 14 residues. The germline V gene has CDR1 KGHSH and CDR2 LQKENI. For the CDR3, the DNA is TGTGCCAGCTCACCTCAGGGATTGAACACTGAAGCTTTCTTT. This codes for CASSPQGLNTEAFF.

This clone turned up a few times. The chain recombines TRBV18 with TRBJ1-2, with a possible D match to TRBD1 (5 bases). Germline assignment: CDR1 KGHSH and CDR2 LQKENI. Trimming took off 3 bases at V and 3 bases at J, with 11 bases between the two ends. The CDR3 has 14 residues. The CDR3 reads CASSPAGRDYGYTF. The CDR3, as DNA: TGTGCCAGCTCACCGGCAGGGCGAGACTATGGCTACACCTTC. Variable domain in full (rest from reference TRBV18 and TRBJ1-2): NAGVMQNPRHLVRRRGQEARLRCSPMKGHSHVYWYRQLPEEGLKFMVYLQKENIIDESGMPKERFSAEFPKEGPSILRIQQVVRGDSAAYFCASSPAGRDYGYTFGSGTRLTVV.

This chain connects TRBV11-2 to TRBJ2-7; D gene ambiguous. V shed 2 bases and J shed 6 bases, with 11 bases lying between them. The CDR3 sequence is 13 residues long. Germline CDR1 and CDR2: SGHAT and FQNNGV. This chain's CDR3 is CASSLSEPGEQYF. The CDR3 nucleotides read TGTGCCAGCAGCTTAAGTGAACCGGGCGAGCAGTACTTC. The whole variable domain, filled in from reference TRBV11-2 and TRBJ2-7, reads EAGVAQSPRYKIIEKRQSVAFWCNPISGHATLYWYQQILGQGPKLLIQFQNNGVVDDSQLPKDRFSAERLKGVDSTLKIQPAKLEDSAVYLCASSLSEPGEQYFGPGTRLTVT.

This chain connects TRBV7-9 to TRBJ2-1; TRBD1 matches 7 bases. V gave up 5 bases and J gave up 10 bases; unmatched junction bases: 11. Germline lookup yields CDR1 SEHNR and CDR2 FQNEAQ (reference sequence). CDR3 size: 14 residues. CDR3 region: CASSPWTGKGEQFF. As DNA, the CDR3 is TGTGCCAGCAGCCCATGGACAGGAAAGGGAGAGCAGTTCTTC.

This clone was seen a handful of times. The V gene is TRBV13, the J gene TRBJ2-7; the D is unclear. Germline CDR1 PRHDT, CDR2 FYEKMQ (reference sequence). The ends were cut back, 5 bases at V and 0 bases at J, with 14 bases in the middle. CDR3 length equals 15 residues. CDR3 bases: TGTGCCAGCAGCCTTGCCGGCAGGAACTCCTACGAGCAGTACTTC. Encoded protein: CASSLAGRNSYEQYF.

The rearrangement joins TRBV12-5 to TRBJ2-3; unclear D gene. This CDR3 has 11 amino acids. V lost 4 bases to trimming and J lost 6 bases, with 5 bases between them. Germline lookup yields CDR1 LGHNT and CDR2 FRNRAP. This chain's CDR3 is CASGYGDTQYF. Here the CDR3 DNA reads TGTGCTAGTGGTTACGGGGATACGCAGTATTTT.

The V and J genes are TRBV9 and TRBJ1-5; 10 positions match TRBD1. V lost 3 bases to trimming and J lost 9 bases; unmatched junction nucleotides: 18. The CDR3 loop spans 18 amino acids. From germline, CDR1 is SGDLS and CDR2 YYNGEE. In DNA, the CDR3 is TGTGCCAGCAGCGAGGGACAGGGGTCAAGGAGGGGTCTTACGCCCCAGCATTTT. This gives the protein CASSEGQGSRRGLTPQHF. Using reference TRBV9 and TRBJ1-5 for the parts outside the CDR3, the full variable domain is DSGVTQTPKHLITATGQRVTLRCSPRSGDLSVYWYQQSLDQGLQFLIQYYNGEERAKGNILERFSAQQFPDLHSELNLSSLELGDSALYFCASSEGQGSRRGLTPQHFGDGTRLSIL.

This clone was seen a few times. The chain joins TRBV5-1 to TRBJ2-1, with D perhaps TRBD2 (5 bases). The CDR3 is made up of 13 amino acids. Germline values: CDR1 SGHRS, CDR2 YFSETQ. The ends were cut back, 0 bases at V and 15 bases at J, with 16 bases in the middle. In DNA form, the CDR3 reads TGCGCCAGCAGCTTGGCGGGGAGCCTAGAGGGGTTCTTC. Amino acid sequence: CASSLAGSLEGFF.

The chain links TRBV19 to TRBJ2-3; D may be TRBD2 (6 bases). Germline CDR1 and CDR2: LNHDA and SQIVND (reference sequence). The CDR3 sequence is 15 residues long. Trimming took 4 bases from V and 3 from J, leaving 14 bases between them. The CDR3 is CASSTLGAGTDTQYF. CDR3 coding DNA: TGTGCCAGTAGTACCCTAGGGGCGGGGACAGATACGCAGTATTTT. The variable domain in full, completed from reference TRBV19 and TRBJ2-3, reads DGGITQSPKYLFRKEGQNVTLSCEQNLNHDAMYWYRQDPGQGLRLIYYSQIVNDFQKGDIAEGYSVSREKKESFPLTVTSAQKNPTAFYLCASSTLGAGTDTQYFGPGTRLTVL.